The rows below give T cell receptor beta chains drawn from one sample of a study of cytomegalovirus exposure and HLA in healthy donors. Here immunoSEQ multiplex PCR was the method, and the copy in TCRdb shows in-frame clones only, minus some. The sample lists 130,000 or so clones, roughly four fifths seen once, with about 1.6% in the top ten. The sample comprised PBMCs. These receptors were collected from a female donor in good health and CMV-seronegative. The CDR3 runs from the conserved cysteine through the conserved F or W. The order of the fields is V gene, J gene, D gene, clone size, CDR3 DNA, CDR3 protein. D genes are given only for firm matches. Clone sizes are given selectively: once, few, many, or a class where the clone is expanded.

TRBV2,TRBJ1-1,TRBD1,few,TGTGCCAGCATAGGACAGGGGGCTACTGAAGCTTTCTTT,CASIGQGATEAFF
TRBV5-1,TRBJ2-7,.,.,TGCGCCAGCAGCTTGAAGGTGGGCGAGCAGTACTTC,CASSLKVGEQYF
TRBV11-3,TRBJ1-2,.,.,TGTGCCAGCAGCCGTGCAGGGGACGGCTACACCTTC,CASSRAGDGYTF
TRBV27,TRBJ1-4,.,.,TGTGCCAGCAGTTTTAATCCGCCCGGAGGCTCCCAAGGAAAACTGTTTTTT,CASSFNPPGGSQGKLFF
TRBV6-6,TRBJ1-1,TRBD1,.,TGTGCCAGCAGTTACTCCCGGGACAGGGGCGGGGGAGCTTTCTTT,CASSYSRDRGGGAFF
TRBV6-1,TRBJ2-7,.,.,TGTGCCAGCAGTGTCAGGGCCACAAGCTCCTACGAGCAGTACTTC,CASSVRATSSYEQYF
TRBV28,TRBJ1-2,.,.,TGTGCCAGCAGTCGGGGGACGGAAATTAACTATGGCTACACCTTC,CASSRGTEINYGYTF
TRBV6-5,TRBJ2-7,.,.,TGTGCCAGCAGTTACTCGGGCCGAAAATCCACCTACGAGCAGTACTTC,CASSYSGRKSTYEQYF
TRBV7-2,TRBJ2-2,TRBD2,few,TGTGCCAGCAGCTTAGGCGGGGGACCTTCCGGGGAGCTGTTTTTT,CASSLGGGPSGELFF
TRBV9,TRBJ2-7,.,few,TGTGCCAGCAGCGTAGGTACGGGGAGAACCTCTACCTACGAGCAGTACTTC,CASSVGTGRTSTYEQYF
TRBV11-1,TRBJ1-4,TRBD1,few,TGTGCCAGCAGACGGACAGGGGGCGAGTATGAAAAACTGTTTTTT,CASRRTGGEYEKLFF
TRBV5-8,TRBJ2-2,TRBD1,.,TGTGCCAGCAGCTGGACAGGGTGGAACACCGGGGAGCTGTTTTTT,CASSWTGWNTGELFF
TRBV5-1,TRBJ2-2,.,.,TGCGCCAGCAGCTTCGGGAGCACCGGGGAGCTGTTTTTT,CASSFGSTGELFF
TRBV11-2,TRBJ2-1,TRBD2,.,TGTGCCAGCAGCGCAGGACTAGCGGGGGGCAGAGGGCAGTTCTTC,CASSAGLAGGRGQFF
TRBV6-5,TRBJ2-1,TRBD1,.,TGTGCCAGCAGTTACCGTTTAAGGACAGGGTACAATGAGCAGTTCTTC,CASSYRLRTGYNEQFF
TRBV18,TRBJ2-2,.,.,TGTGCCAGCTCACCGCTGCAGGCGAACACCGGGGAGCTGTTTTTT,CASSPLQANTGELFF
TRBV27,TRBJ1-5,.,.,TGTGCCAGCAGTTCAAATACACAGGGTATCCATCAGCCCCAGCATTTT,CASSSNTQGIHQPQHF
TRBV27,TRBJ2-7,.,.,TGTGCCAGCAGTTTGGGTCTAGCCCTCCACGAGCAGTACTTC,CASSLGLALHEQYF
TRBV6-5,TRBJ1-1,.,.,TGTGCCAGCAGCCTCACGACAGGGAACACTGAAGCTTTCTTT,CASSLTTGNTEAFF
TRBV9,TRBJ2-1,TRBD1,.,TGTGCCAGCAGCGTACCAGGGACAGGGGTCTTCTTC,CASSVPGTGVFF
TRBV4-2,TRBJ2-7,TRBD1,once,TGTGCCAGCAGCCGTAGGGTCCGAGACAGGGACGACGAGCAGTACTTC,CASSRRVRDRDDEQYF
TRBV28,TRBJ1-1,TRBD1,.,TGTGCCAGCAGACGACAGGGAGGCACTGAAGCTTTCTTT,CASRRQGGTEAFF
TRBV27,TRBJ2-1,TRBD2,.,TGTGCCAGCAGTCGATGGGGCGGGAGGGCTCACAATGAGCAGTTCTTC,CASSRWGGRAHNEQFF
TRBV27,TRBJ2-7,TRBD2,.,TGTGCCAGCAGTTTAGGACTAGCGGGTACCTACGAGCAGTACTTC,CASSLGLAGTYEQYF